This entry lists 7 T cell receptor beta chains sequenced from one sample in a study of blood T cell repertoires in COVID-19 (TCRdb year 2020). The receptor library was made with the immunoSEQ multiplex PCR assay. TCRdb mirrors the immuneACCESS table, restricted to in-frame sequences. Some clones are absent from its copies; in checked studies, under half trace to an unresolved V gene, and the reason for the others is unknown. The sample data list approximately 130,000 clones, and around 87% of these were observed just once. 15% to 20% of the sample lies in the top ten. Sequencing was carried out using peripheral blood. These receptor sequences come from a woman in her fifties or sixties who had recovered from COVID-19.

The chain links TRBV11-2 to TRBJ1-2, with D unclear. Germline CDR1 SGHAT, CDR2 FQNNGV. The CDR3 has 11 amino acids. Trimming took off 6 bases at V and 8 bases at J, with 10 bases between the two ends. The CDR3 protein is CASSLAEGYTF. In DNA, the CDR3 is TGTGCCAGCAGTTTGGCGGAGGGCTACACCTTC.

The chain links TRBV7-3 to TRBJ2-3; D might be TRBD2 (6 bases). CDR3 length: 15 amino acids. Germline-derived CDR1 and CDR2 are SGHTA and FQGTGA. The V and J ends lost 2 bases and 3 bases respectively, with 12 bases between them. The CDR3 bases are TGTGCCAGCAGCTTATCAAACGCGGGGACAGATACGCAGTATTTT. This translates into CASSLSNAGTDTQYF.

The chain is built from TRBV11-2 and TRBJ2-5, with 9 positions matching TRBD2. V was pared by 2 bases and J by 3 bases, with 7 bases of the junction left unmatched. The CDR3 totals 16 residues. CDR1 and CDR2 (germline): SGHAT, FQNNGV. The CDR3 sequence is CASSLSASGVKETQYF. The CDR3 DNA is TGTGCCAGCAGCTTATCGGCTAGCGGGGTTAAAGAGACCCAGTACTTC.

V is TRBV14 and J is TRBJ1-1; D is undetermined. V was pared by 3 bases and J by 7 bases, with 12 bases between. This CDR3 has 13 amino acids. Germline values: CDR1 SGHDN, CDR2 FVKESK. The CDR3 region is CASSQADGIEAFF. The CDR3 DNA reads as TGTGCCAGCAGCCAGGCGGACGGGATTGAAGCTTTCTTT. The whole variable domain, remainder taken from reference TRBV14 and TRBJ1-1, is EAGVTQFPSHSVIEKGQTVTLRCDPISGHDNLYWYRRVMGKEIKFLLHFVKESKQDESGMPNNRFLAERTGGTYSTLKVQPAELEDSGVYFCASSQADGIEAFFGQGTRLTVV.

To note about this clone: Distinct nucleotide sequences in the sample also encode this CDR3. For the CDR3, the DNA is TGTGCCGGAGGTACTAGCGGGACGTACGAGCAGTACTTC. Translated: CAGGTSGTYEQYF. The rearrangement links TRBV30 to TRBJ2-7, with 10 bases matching TRBD2. With V trimmed by 8 bases and J by 4 bases, 8 bases remained unmatched. CDR1 is GTSNPN and CDR2 is SVGIG in the germline V gene (reference sequence). The CDR3 is 13 amino acids.

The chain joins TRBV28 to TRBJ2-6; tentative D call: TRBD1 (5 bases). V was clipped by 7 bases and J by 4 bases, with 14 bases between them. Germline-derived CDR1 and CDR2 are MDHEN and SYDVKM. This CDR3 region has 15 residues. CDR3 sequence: CASTSPQGGANVLTF. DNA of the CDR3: TGTGCCAGCACCTCCCCCCAGGGAGGGGCCAACGTCCTGACTTTC.

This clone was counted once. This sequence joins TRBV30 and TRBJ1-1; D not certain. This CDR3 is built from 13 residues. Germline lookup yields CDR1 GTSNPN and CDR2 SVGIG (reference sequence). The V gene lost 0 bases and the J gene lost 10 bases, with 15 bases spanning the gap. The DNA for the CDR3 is TGTGCCTGGAGTGTCTATTTAAGGGAGGGAGCTTTCTTT. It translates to CAWSVYLREGAFF.